This TCR beta chain was found in a study of cytomegalovirus exposure and HLA in healthy donors. The PCR made use of 60 Vbeta and 13 Jbeta primers. Source study methods: Counted up in a later analysis, unique TCR beta chains came to approximately 83 million, with around 12 million shared. The repertoire was sequenced with immunoSEQ multiplex PCR; TCRdb's copy has only in-frame clones and lacks some. V and J calls and clone size are given by that table; D and trimming were obtained from the DNA. The table shows about 190,000 clones, with roughly 87% occurring only once. As concerns this clone: A junction boundary mismatches the germline segment, possibly from a read error.

The source of this sequence is a boy younger than 10 in good health and CMV-seronegative. Sample: PBMCs.

CDR3 protein: CSSSSPGQGVIYGYTF. CDR3 DNA sequence: TGTTCCAGCAGCTCACCGGGACAGGGGGTAATCTATGGCTACACCTTC. The rearrangement links TRBV7-9 to TRBJ1-2; 11 bases match TRBD1. The CDR3 consists of 16 residues. The germline CDR1 and CDR2 sequences are SEHNR and FQNEAQ (reference sequence).